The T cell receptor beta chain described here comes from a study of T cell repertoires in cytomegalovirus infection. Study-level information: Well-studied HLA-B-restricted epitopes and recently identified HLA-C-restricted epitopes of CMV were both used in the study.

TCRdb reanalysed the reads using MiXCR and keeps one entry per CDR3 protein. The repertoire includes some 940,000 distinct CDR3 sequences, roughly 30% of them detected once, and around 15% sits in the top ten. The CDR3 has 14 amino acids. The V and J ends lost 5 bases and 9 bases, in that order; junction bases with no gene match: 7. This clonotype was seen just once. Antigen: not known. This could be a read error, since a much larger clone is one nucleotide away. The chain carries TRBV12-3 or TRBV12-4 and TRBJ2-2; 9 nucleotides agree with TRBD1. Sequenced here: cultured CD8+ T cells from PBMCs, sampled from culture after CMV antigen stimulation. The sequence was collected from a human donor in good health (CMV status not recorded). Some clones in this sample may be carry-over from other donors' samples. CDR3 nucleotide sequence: TGTGCCAGCAGTAACAGGGGGCTTATGAGGGAGCTGTTTTTT. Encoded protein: CASSNRGLMRELFF.